The clone carrying this TCR beta chain has a handful of counts. No antigen is known for it. The record originates from a study of regulatory T cells in long-lasting Graves disease. General observations from the study: Accuracy may have been reduced by the small sample size. There were preferences for TRBV28, TRBJ1-2 and TRBJ2-5 in persistent disease.

CDR3 regions were amplified by Arm-PCR using iRepertoire HTBI primers to build TCR beta libraries. TCRdb used MiXCR to reprocess the multiplex PCR reads, holding one entry per CDR3 protein. In the table there are about 290,000 distinct CDR3 sequences, 22% of which are singletons. Specified time point: persistent/refractory GD, antithyroid drugs over 5 years with positive TRAb. PBMC-derived RNA was used for the TCR library. An endocrinology unit in Xi'an, China, supplied the patients. Looked up from germline, CDR1 is SEHNR and CDR2 is FQNEAQ (reference sequence). V lost 2 bases and J lost 5, with 9 bases in between. CDR3 length: 13 amino acids.

The chain recombines TRBV7-9 with TRBJ1-2; D is perhaps TRBD1 (6 bases). Here the sequenced sample was peripheral blood mononuclear cells (PBMCs), taken when the disease was refractory, from a patient treated with antithyroid drugs. The TCR sequence derives from a female donor with Graves disease. The CDR3 here is CASSLKGVYGYTF. The CDR3 nucleotides are TGTGCCAGCAGCTTAAAGGGGGTATATGGCTACACCTTC. The full variable domain, its missing parts supplied by reference TRBV7-9 and TRBJ1-2, is DTGVSQNPRHKITKRGQNVTFRCDPISEHNRLYWYRQTLGQGPEFLTYFQNEAQLEKSRLLSDRFSAERPKGSFSTLEIQRTEQGDSAMYLCASSLKGVYGYTFGSGTRLTVV.